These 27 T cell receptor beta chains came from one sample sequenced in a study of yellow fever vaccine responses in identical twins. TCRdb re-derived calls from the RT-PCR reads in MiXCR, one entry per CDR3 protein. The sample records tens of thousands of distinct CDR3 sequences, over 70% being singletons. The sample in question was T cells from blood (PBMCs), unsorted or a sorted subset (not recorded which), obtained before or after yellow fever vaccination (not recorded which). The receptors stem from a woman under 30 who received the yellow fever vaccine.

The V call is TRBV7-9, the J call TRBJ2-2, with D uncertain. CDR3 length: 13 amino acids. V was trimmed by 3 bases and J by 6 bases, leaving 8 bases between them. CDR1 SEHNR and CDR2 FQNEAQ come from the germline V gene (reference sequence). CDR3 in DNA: TGTGCCAGCAGCTTCCCAGAGTCCGGGGAGCTGTTTTTT. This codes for CASSFPESGELFF.

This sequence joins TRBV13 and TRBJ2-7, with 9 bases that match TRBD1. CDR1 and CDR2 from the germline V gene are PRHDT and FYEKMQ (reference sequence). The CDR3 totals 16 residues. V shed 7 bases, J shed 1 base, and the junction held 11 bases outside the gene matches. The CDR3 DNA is TGTGCCAGCAATATATTCCGGGACAGGGAGTCCTACGAGCAGTACTTC. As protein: CASNIFRDRESYEQYF.

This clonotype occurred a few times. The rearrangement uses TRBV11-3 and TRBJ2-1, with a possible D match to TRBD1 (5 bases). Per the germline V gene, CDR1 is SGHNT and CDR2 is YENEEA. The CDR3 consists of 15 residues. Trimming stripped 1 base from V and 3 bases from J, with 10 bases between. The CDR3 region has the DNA TGTGCCAGCAGCTTAGGTTCAGGGAACTACAATGAGCAGTTCTTC. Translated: CASSLGSGNYNEQFF. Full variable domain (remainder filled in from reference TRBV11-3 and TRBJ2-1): EAGVVQSPRYKIIEKKQPVAFWCNPISGHNTLYWYLQNLGQGPELLIRYENEEAVDDSQLPKDRFSAERLKGVDSTLKIQPAELGDSAVYLCASSLGSGNYNEQFFGPGTRLTVL.

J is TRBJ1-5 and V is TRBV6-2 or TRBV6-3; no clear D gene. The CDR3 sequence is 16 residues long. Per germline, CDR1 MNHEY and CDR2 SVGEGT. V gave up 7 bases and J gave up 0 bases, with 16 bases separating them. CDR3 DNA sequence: TGTGCCAGCAAACCGAGACTGGATTATAGCAATCAGCCCCAGCATTTT. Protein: CASKPRLDYSNQPQHF.

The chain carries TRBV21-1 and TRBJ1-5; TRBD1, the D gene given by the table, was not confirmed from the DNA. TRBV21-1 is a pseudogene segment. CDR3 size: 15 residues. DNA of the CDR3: TGTGCCAGCAGCCACGGGACGGATAGCAATCAGCCCCAGCATTTT. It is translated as CASSHGTDSNQPQHF.

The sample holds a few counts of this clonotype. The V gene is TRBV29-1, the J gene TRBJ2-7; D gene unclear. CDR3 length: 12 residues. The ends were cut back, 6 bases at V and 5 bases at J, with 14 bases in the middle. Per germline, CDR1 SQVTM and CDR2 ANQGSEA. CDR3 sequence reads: CSVAYQGNEQYF. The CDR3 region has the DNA TGCAGCGTCGCTTATCAAGGGAACGAGCAGTACTTC.

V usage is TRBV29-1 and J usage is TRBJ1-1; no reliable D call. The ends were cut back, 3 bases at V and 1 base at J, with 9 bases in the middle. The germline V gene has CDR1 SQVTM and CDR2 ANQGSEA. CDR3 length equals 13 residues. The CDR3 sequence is CSVERLANTEAFF. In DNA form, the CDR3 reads TGCAGCGTTGAGAGGCTGGCGAACACTGAAGCTTTCTTT.

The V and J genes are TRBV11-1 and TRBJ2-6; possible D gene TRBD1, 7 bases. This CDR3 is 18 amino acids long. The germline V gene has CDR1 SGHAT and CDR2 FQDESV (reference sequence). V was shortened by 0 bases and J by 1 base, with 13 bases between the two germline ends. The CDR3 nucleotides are TGTGCCAGCAGCTTAGCCGGCAGGGGGGAGTCTGGGGCCAACGTCCTGACTTTC. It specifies CASSLAGRGESGANVLTF. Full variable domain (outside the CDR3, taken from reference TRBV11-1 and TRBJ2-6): EAEVAQSPRYKITEKSQAVAFWCDPISGHATLYWYRQILGQGPELLVQFQDESVVDDSQLPKDRFSAERLKGVDSTLKIQPAELGDSAMYLCASSLAGRGESGANVLTFGAGSRLTVL.

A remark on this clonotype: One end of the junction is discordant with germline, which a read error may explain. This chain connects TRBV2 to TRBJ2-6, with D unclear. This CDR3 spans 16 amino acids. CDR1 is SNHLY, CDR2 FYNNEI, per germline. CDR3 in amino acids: CASSEGRGGWANVLTF. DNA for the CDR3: TGTGCCAGCAGCGAAGGGCGAGGTGGGTGGGCCAACGTCCTGACTTTC.

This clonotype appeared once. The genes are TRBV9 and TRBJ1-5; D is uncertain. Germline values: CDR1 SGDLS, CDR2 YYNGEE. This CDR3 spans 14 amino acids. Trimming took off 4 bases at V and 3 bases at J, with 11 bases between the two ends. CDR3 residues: CASSPEGTNQPQHF. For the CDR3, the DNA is TGTGCCAGCAGCCCCGAGGGTACCAATCAGCCCCAGCATTTT.

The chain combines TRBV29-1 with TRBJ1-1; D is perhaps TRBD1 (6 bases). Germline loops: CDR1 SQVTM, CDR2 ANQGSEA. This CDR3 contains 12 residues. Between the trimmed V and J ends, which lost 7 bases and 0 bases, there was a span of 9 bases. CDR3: CSAGQLNTEAFF. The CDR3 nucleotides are TGCAGCGCCGGACAGCTGAACACTGAAGCTTTCTTT.

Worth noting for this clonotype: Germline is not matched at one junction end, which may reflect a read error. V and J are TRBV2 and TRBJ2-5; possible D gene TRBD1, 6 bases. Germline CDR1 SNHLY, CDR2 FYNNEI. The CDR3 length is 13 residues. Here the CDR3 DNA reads TGTGCCAGCAGTGAAGCGTTGGGGGCCACCTGGGGGTTC. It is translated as CASSEALGATWGF.

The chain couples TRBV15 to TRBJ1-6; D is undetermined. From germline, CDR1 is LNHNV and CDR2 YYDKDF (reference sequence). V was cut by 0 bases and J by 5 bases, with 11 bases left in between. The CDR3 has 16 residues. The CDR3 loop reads CATSRDYGVDNSPLHF. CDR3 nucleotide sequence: TGTGCCACCAGCAGAGATTATGGGGTAGATAATTCACCCCTCCACTTT.

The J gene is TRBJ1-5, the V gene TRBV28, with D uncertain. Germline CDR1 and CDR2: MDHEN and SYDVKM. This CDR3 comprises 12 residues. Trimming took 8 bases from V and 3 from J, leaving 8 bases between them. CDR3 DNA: TGTGCCAGCGAACGGTACAATCAGCCCCAGCATTTT. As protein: CASERYNQPQHF.

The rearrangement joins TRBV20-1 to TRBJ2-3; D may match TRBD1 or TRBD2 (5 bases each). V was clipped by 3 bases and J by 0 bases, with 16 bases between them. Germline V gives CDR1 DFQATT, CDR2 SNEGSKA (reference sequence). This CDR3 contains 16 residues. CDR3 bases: TGCAGTGCTAGTTTGTATAACGGGGCAAGCACAGATACGCAGTATTTT. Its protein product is CSASLYNGASTDTQYF.

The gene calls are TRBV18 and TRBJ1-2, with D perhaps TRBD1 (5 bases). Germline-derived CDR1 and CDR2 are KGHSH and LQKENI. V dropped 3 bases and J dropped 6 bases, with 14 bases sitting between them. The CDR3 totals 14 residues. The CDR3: CASSPGTSGDGYTF. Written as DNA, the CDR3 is TGTGCCAGCTCACCGGGGACCTCGGGAGATGGCTACACCTTC.

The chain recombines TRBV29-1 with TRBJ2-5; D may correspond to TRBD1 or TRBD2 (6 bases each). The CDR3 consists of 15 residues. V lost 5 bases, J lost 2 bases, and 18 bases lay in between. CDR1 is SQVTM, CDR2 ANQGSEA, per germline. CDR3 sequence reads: CSVSGGTGNQETQYF. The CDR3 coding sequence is TGCAGCGTTTCCGGGGGAACAGGGAATCAAGAGACCCAGTACTTC.

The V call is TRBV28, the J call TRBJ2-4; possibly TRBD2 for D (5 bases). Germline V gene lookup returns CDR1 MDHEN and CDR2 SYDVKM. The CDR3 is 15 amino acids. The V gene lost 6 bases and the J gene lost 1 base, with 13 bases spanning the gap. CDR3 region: CASSSREGAKNIQYF. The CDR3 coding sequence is TGTGCCAGCAGCTCCCGGGAAGGGGCCAAAAACATTCAGTACTTC.

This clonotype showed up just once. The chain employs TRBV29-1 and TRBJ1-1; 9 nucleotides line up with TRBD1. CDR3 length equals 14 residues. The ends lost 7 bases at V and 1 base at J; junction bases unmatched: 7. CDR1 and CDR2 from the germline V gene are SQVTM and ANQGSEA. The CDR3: CSGRGQGTNTEAFF. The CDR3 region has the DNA TGCAGCGGGCGCGGACAGGGGACGAACACTGAAGCTTTCTTT.

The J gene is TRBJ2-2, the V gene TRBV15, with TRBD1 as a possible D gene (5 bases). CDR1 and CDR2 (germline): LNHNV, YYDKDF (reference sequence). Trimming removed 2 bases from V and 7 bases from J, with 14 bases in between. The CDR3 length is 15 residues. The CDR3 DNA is TGTGCCACCAGCAGAAGACAGTCCCCTGACGGGGAGCTGTTTTTT. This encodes CATSRRQSPDGELFF.

This CDR3 reads CSVDRGGGTEAFF. In DNA, the CDR3 is TGCAGCGTCGACAGGGGAGGTGGCACTGAAGCTTTCTTT. This sequence joins TRBV29-1 and TRBJ1-1, with 8 bases lining up with TRBD1. This CDR3 is built from 13 residues. The germline V gene encodes CDR1 SQVTM and CDR2 ANQGSEA. The junction had 7 bases not matched to a gene; V was cut back by 6 bases and J by 4 bases.

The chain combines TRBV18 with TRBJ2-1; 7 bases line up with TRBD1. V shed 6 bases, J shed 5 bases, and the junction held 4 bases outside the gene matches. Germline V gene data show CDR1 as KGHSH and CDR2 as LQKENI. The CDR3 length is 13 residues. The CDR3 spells CASSGTVDNEQFF. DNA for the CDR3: TGTGCCAGCTCCGGGACAGTCGACAATGAGCAGTTCTTC.

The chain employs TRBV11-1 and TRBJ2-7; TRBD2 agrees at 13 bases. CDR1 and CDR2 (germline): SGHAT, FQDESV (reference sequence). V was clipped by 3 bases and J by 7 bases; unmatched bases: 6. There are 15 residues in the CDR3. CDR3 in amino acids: CASSLTTSGRTEQYF. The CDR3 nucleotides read TGTGCCAGCAGCTTGACGACTAGCGGGAGGACGGAGCAGTACTTC. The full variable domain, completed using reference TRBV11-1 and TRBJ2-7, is EAEVAQSPRYKITEKSQAVAFWCDPISGHATLYWYRQILGQGPELLVQFQDESVVDDSQLPKDRFSAERLKGVDSTLKIQPAELGDSAMYLCASSLTTSGRTEQYFGPGTRLTVT.

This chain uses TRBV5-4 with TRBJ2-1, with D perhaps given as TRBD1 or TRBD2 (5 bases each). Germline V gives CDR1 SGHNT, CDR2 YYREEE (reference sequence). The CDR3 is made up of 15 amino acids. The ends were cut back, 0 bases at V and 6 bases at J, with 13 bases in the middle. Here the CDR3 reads CASSLAQGGGNEQFF. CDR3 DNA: TGTGCCAGCAGCTTGGCTCAGGGTGGAGGCAATGAGCAGTTCTTC.

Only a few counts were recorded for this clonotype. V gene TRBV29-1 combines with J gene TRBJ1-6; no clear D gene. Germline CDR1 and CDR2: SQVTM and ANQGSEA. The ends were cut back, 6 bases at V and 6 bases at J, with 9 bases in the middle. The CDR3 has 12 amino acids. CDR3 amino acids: CSVTTGNSPLHF. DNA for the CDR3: TGCAGCGTCACTACGGGTAATTCACCCCTCCACTTT.

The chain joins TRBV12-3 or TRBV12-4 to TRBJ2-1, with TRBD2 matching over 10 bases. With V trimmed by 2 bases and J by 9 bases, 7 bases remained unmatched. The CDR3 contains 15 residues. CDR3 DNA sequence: TGTGCCAGCAGTTTAAGAGCGGGAGGGCCGGGTGAGCAGTTCTTC. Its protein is CASSLRAGGPGEQFF.

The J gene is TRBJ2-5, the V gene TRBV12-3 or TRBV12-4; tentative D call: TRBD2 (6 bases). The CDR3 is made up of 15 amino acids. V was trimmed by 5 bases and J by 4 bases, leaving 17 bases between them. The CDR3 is CASSPPGLARETQYF. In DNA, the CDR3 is TGTGCCAGCAGTCCTCCGGGACTGGCGCGAGAGACCCAGTACTTC.